This T cell receptor (beta chain) was documented in a study of cytomegalovirus exposure and HLA in healthy donors. Overall study results and limits: Later analysis placed DRB1 highest and HLA-C lowest in TCR association rates, which differed by HLA locus. In a later analysis, specific HLA alleles were associated with around 17,000 TCR beta sequences at a 0.05 false discovery rate. Confirmation in vitro established that three CMV-associated chains were specific for CMV antigens. A link between a missense DCLRE1C variant and TCR beta V- and J-gene trimming emerged from a later analysis.

Regarding this clone: Its target is unknown.

Trimming took 10 bases from V and 1 from J, leaving 19 bases between them. CDR3 size: 15 residues. Germline V gene sequence: CDR1 LNHDA, CDR2 SQIVND (reference sequence). 13 Jbeta primers and 60 Vbeta primers were used for the PCR. The repertoire was sequenced with immunoSEQ multiplex PCR; TCRdb's copy has only in-frame clones and lacks some. The ten top clones account for roughly 3.8%, within a sample of roughly 77,000 clones. The chain combines TRBV19 with TRBJ1-1; D not resolved. The source is a female donor in good health and CMV-seropositive. Sequencing was carried out using PBMCs. CDR3 in DNA: TGTGCCACCAAGGAGGGTACAGCTTGGAACACTGAAGCTTTCTTT. Translated, it gives CATKEGTAWNTEAFF. Full variable domain (missing parts from reference TRBV19 and TRBJ1-1): DGGITQSPKYLFRKEGQNVTLSCEQNLNHDAMYWYRQDPGQGLRLIYYSQIVNDFQKGDIAEGYSVSREKKESFPLTVTSAQKNPTAFYLCATKEGTAWNTEAFFGQGTRLTVV.